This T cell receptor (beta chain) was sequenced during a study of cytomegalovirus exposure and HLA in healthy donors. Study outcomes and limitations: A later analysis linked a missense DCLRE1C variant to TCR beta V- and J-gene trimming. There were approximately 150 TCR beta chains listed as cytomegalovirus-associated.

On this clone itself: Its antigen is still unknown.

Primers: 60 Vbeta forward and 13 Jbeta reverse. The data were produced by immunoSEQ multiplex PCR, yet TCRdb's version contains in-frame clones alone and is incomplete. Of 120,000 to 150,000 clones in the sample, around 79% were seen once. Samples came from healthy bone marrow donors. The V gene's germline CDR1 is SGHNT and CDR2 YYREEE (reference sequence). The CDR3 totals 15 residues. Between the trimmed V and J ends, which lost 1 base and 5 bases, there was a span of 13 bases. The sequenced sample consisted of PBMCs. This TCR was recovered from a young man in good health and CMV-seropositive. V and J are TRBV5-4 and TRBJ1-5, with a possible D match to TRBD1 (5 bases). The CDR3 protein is CASSLWVRDYQPQHF. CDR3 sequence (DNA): TGTGCCAGCAGCTTGTGGGTCAGGGACTATCAGCCCCAGCATTTT. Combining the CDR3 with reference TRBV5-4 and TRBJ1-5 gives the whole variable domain ETGVTQSPTHLIKTRGQQVTLRCSSQSGHNTVSWYQQALGQGPQFIFQYYREEENGRGNFPPRFSGLQFPNYSSELNVNALELDDSALYLCASSLWVRDYQPQHFGDGTRLSIL.